Presented here are 16 T cell receptor beta chains from one specimen sequenced in a study of shared clonotypes between healthy human individuals. Produced via immunoSEQ multiplex PCR; TCRdb's table is partial and in-frame only. This table holds about 110,000 clones, around 73% found once. The sequenced sample was memory CD8+ T cells sorted from blood. The subset was: CD45RO+ cells pooled with CCR7-negative TemRA cells. All receptors derive from a woman in her thirties in good health.

Details on this clone: A read error may explain this, as a much larger clone is one base away. This same CDR3 is encoded by further DNA sequences in the sample. This rearrangement joins TRBV6-4 to TRBJ2-3, with a weak D call TRBD1 (7 bases). The CDR3 consists of 14 residues. V dropped 2 bases and J dropped 5 bases, with 11 bases sitting between them. The germline V gene encodes CDR1 MRHNA and CDR2 SNTAGT. The CDR3 DNA reads TGTGCCAGCAGTGACGGGCAGGGGGGAGATACGCAGTATTTT. Its protein is CASSDGQGGDTQYF.

The chain joins TRBV9 to TRBJ2-1, with 12 bases matching TRBD2. Germline loops: CDR1 SGDLS, CDR2 YYNGEE. The CDR3 is made up of 14 amino acids. The V segment lost 3 bases and the J segment 5 bases; nucleotides outside the gene matches: 0. DNA of the CDR3: TGTGCCAGCAGCGGGACTAGCGGGGACAATGAGCAGTTCTTC. As protein: CASSGTSGDNEQFF.

V is TRBV5-6 and J is TRBJ2-2, with D hard to call. CDR3 length equals 15 residues. Trimming took off 4 bases at V and 6 bases at J, with 16 bases between the two ends. Germline V CDR1 and CDR2: SGHDT, YYEEEE. CDR3 in DNA: TGTGCCAGCAGCCCCGAAGGTAGAGGTGCCGGGGAGCTGTTTTTT. This sequence encodes CASSPEGRGAGELFF. Variable domain in full (rest from reference TRBV5-6 and TRBJ2-2): DAGVTQSPTHLIKTRGQQVTLRCSPKSGHDTVSWYQQALGQGPQFIFQYYEEEERQRGNFPDRFSGHQFPNYSSELNVNALLLGDSALYLCASSPEGRGAGELFFGEGSRLTVL.

The CDR3 DNA sequence: TGTGCCAGCAGTGGACGTGCAACTGAAGCTTTCTTT. Its translation: CASSGRATEAFF. This chain joins TRBV25-1 and TRBJ1-1, with no clear D. The CDR3 length is 12 residues. Germline CDR1 reads MGHDK; CDR2 reads SYGVNS. The V and J ends lost 4 bases and 5 bases respectively, with 8 bases between them.

About this clone itself: The junction shows a germline mismatch at one end, possibly a read error. The chain employs TRBV5-1 and TRBJ2-1, with D unclear. The CDR3 runs 11 residues. Germline CDR1 reads SGHRS; CDR2 reads YFSETQ. CDR3 protein: CASSLVGTRIF. The CDR3 DNA reads TGCGCCAGCAGCTTGGTCGGCACCCGCATCTTC.

As concerns this clone: Other DNA sequences from this sample encode an identical CDR3 as well. The rearrangement links TRBV9 to TRBJ1-1, with unresolved D. Germline values: CDR1 SGDLS, CDR2 YYNGEE. This CDR3 has 12 residues. V was pared by 4 bases and J by 5 bases, with 9 bases between. The CDR3 loop reads CASSRGLTEAFF. In DNA form, the CDR3 reads TGTGCCAGCAGCAGAGGGCTGACTGAAGCTTTCTTT.

The J gene is TRBJ2-2, the V gene TRBV28; 12 bases match TRBD2. The CDR3 sequence is 16 residues long. Unmatched junction bases numbered 7, after V lost 6 bases and J lost 5 bases. Germline V CDR1 and CDR2: MDHEN, SYDVKM. The DNA of the CDR3 is TGTGCCAGCAGCACGCTAGCGGGAGGGCCAACCGGGGAGCTGTTTTTT. It yields the protein CASSTLAGGPTGELFF.

V is TRBV28 and J is TRBJ2-5; D unresolved. This CDR3 has 16 residues. Deletions cut 1 base from V and 0 bases from J, with 12 bases between. Germline V gene lookup returns CDR1 MDHEN and CDR2 SYDVKM. CDR3 amino acids: CASSLFAWPNQETQYF. The CDR3 DNA is TGTGCCAGCAGTTTATTTGCATGGCCAAACCAAGAGACCCAGTACTTC. The complete variable domain, with remaining parts taken from reference TRBV28 and TRBJ2-5, reads DVKVTQSSRYLVKRTGEKVFLECVQDMDHENMFWYRQDPGLGLRLIYFSYDVKMKEKGDIPEGYSVSREKKERFSLILESASTNQTSMYLCASSLFAWPNQETQYFGPGTRLLVL.

The V and J genes are TRBV6-6 and TRBJ2-7; 8 bases are shared with TRBD2. After removal of 6 bases from V and 2 bases from J, the junction contained 6 bases not matched to a gene. The CDR3 runs to 14 residues. Germline values: CDR1 MNHNY, CDR2 SVGAGI (reference sequence). The CDR3: CASSKGLVTYEQYF. For the CDR3, the DNA is TGTGCCAGCAGCAAGGGACTAGTCACCTACGAGCAGTACTTC.

The chain employs TRBV4-1 and TRBJ2-3; either TRBD1 or TRBD2 may fit D (5 bases each). The V end was cut by 0 bases, the J end by 2 bases, with 18 bases between. The CDR3 length is 18 residues. Germline V gives CDR1 MGHRA, CDR2 YSYEKL. CDR3 coding DNA: TGCGCCAGCAGCCAAGATGGTGCCGAGGGGAGTTACACAGATACGCAGTATTTT. Translation: CASSQDGAEGSYTDTQYF.

Turning to this clone: It may be a read error: a sequence one base away is much more abundant. The same CDR3 can be traced to other DNA sequences in this sample. This chain connects TRBV9 to TRBJ2-2; 9 bases line up with TRBD2. Germline V gene lookup returns CDR1 SGDLS and CDR2 YYNGEE. This CDR3 contains 16 residues. The V segment lost 5 bases and the J segment 6 bases; nucleotides outside the gene matches: 11. CDR3 residues: CASSPRTSAFPGELFF. The DNA for the CDR3 is TGTGCCAGCAGTCCAAGGACTAGCGCCTTTCCCGGGGAGCTGTTTTTT. Looking up the rest from reference TRBV9 and TRBJ2-2 gives the full variable domain: DSGVTQTPKHLITATGQRVTLRCSPRSGDLSVYWYQQSLDQGLQFLIQYYNGEERAKGNILERFSAQQFPDLHSELNLSSLELGDSALYFCASSPRTSAFPGELFFGEGSRLTVL.

With regard to this clone: Germline is not matched at one junction end, which may reflect a read error. V gene TRBV5-1 combines with J gene TRBJ2-7; perhaps TRBD2 as D (7 bases). The germline gives CDR1 SGHRS, CDR2 YFSETQ. This CDR3 contains 13 residues. Here the CDR3 reads CASSLEGGLEASF. CDR3 in DNA: TGCGCCAGCAGCTTGGAGGGGGGGCTAGAGGCCTCCTTC.

The chain uses TRBV6-1 and TRBJ2-1, with TRBD1 matching 7 bases. Looked up from germline, CDR1 is MNHNS and CDR2 is SASEGT. With V trimmed by 2 bases and J by 0 bases, 10 bases remained unmatched. The CDR3 extends over 18 amino acids. The CDR3 DNA reads as TGTGCCAGCAGTGAATTCCCAACCGGGACAGACTCCTACAATGAGCAGTTCTTC. Translating gives CASSEFPTGTDSYNEQFF.

This clone was seen a single time. The chain has TRBV2 and TRBJ2-1; TRBD2 aligns across 12 bases. This CDR3 is 18 amino acids long. V shed 6 bases and J 0 bases; nucleotides not matched to a gene: 9. Germline-derived CDR1 and CDR2 are SNHLY and FYNNEI. DNA for the CDR3: TGTGCCAGCAGCGACCCTCTAGCGGGAGGGAGCTCCTACAATGAGCAGTTCTTC. Amino acids: CASSDPLAGGSSYNEQFF.

V gene TRBV4-1 combines with J gene TRBJ2-7; D gene ambiguous. Germline-derived CDR1 and CDR2 are MGHRA and YSYEKL. There are 17 residues in the CDR3. The V end was cut by 2 bases, the J end by 3 bases, with 20 bases between. The DNA of the CDR3 is TGCGCCAGCAGCCAACTTCTCTACAGTGTAGGGAACTACGAGCAGTACTTC. Translating gives CASSQLLYSVGNYEQYF.

The chain has TRBV13 and TRBJ2-7, with 7 bases matching TRBD1. Per germline, CDR1 PRHDT and CDR2 FYEKMQ (reference sequence). V trimming: 4 bases; J trimming: 0 bases; junction bases outside the gene matches: 6. CDR3 size: 15 residues. The CDR3 sequence is CASSCTRDSSYEQYF. Written as DNA, the CDR3 is TGTGCCAGCAGCTGTACCCGGGACAGCTCCTACGAGCAGTACTTC.